This T cell receptor beta chain appears in the sequencing data of a study of T cell responses to AZD1222 COVID-19 vaccine (dated by TCRdb to about 2021). Concerning the study at large: AZD1222 recipients whose second dose came at about 4 weeks and those whose second dose came at about 12 weeks were combined into one group, since spike-specific TCR depth and breadth did not differ between the two schedules. TCR sequencing was performed for approximately 240 trial participants, of whom 200 to 220 were given two doses of AZD1222 and around 25 were given two doses of MenACWY control vaccine. Trial participants were enrolled into age subgroups of 18-55, 56-69 and 70-plus years, which contained roughly 150, 30 and 60 TCR-sequenced participants, respectively. The research as a whole found: Most participants were white British and females outnumbered males, and the authors suggested that clonal diversity may have been underestimated. CD4 TCRs associated with the vaccine covered the entire spike protein, and the dominant responses were in regions 160-218 and 743-854. Conclusions about previously exposed vaccinees are limited, since just five or six AZD1222 recipients were seropositive for SARS-CoV-2 at baseline. In the small 56-69-year group, the increase in depth fell short of significance, most likely because of low power. Nearly half of unique spike-specific TCRs reportedly recognized epitopes outside regions mutated in the B.1.351 and B.1.1.7 variants. No day 14 peak-response samples were available, so repertoires were characterized only after the peak T cell response. After two AZD1222 doses, spike-specific TCR breadth and depth were significantly higher than at day 0 and than in MenACWY recipients.

Details on this clone: The antigen this receptor binds is unknown. It has no much larger one-base neighbor in the sample; base qualities were not kept.

The cysteine opens and the phenylalanine closes a CDR3 of 18 amino acids. The only DNA kept is the CDR3, 54 bases in frame from the first base. V loses 3 bases at its end and J loses 5 bases; junction bases beyond the gene matches: 10. In light of the paper, this sample's time point label describes: baseline before first vaccination. Vaccinee samples came from UK trials COV001 and COV002, including a single-blind randomized controlled phase 2/3 trial of AZD1222 (ChAdOx1 nCoV-19) in healthy adults. For TCRbeta chain sequencing, PBMC samples were collected from trial participants at day 0 and at day 28 after the second dose. The CDR3 regions of human TCRbeta chains were subjected to immunosequencing. On the study's bioinformatics: Repertoire TCRs were checked for matches against a reference library of SARS-CoV-2-specific TCRs that had been generated using the MIRA antigen-specificity platform. Breadth meant the fraction of unique TCRs that were SARS-CoV-2-associated, whereas depth meant the fraction of total T cells that were SARS-CoV-2-associated. Each spike-specific TCR was assigned to its reactive spike region and to a CD4 or CD8 class using the MIRA data. Log10-transformed breadth and depth values were compared by one-way ANOVA with Sidak's multiple comparisons tests. TCRdb obtained this table from immuneACCESS and retained in-frame rearrangements with V and J assigned. These tables miss some clones; where compared with another copy, unresolved V genes account for less than half of the shortfall, and the remainder is unexplained. V, J and clone size derive from that table, while D and trimming were established from the DNA sequence. The sample table contains approximately 110,000 clones; only one count was recorded for nearly 90% of them. About 4.8% of the sample belongs to the ten largest clones.

The rearrangement combines TRBV23-1 with TRBJ2-3, and TRBD2 matches 14 of the central bases. TRBV23-1 is an open reading frame whose function is uncertain. The TCR originated in an adult in good health. The source was peripheral blood, collected on day 0 of AZD1222 vaccination. The bases read TGCGCCAGCAGTCATTCACCGGGACTAGCGGGAGTGGGAGATACGCAGTATTTT. Its translation is CASSHSPGLAGVGDTQYF.